This T cell receptor beta chain derives from a study of cytomegalovirus exposure and HLA in healthy donors. This clone was found a few times. Its antigen is currently unknown. Study-wide results and caveats: The majority of TCR sequences were rare, yet some public TCRs appeared in many donors. A later analysis linked a missense DCLRE1C variant to TCR beta V- and J-gene trimming.

Primers included in the PCR were 60 Vbeta and 13 Jbeta primers. Profiling relied on immunoSEQ multiplex PCR, and the TCRdb table lists in-frame clones only, not all of them. This sample has about 100,000 clones; around 73% occur once, and the top ten carry under 0.8%. The sample was PBMCs. The receptor comes from a woman aged 55-70 years in good health and CMV-seronegative.

The chain's CDR3 is CASSPGEEGEKLFF. The CDR3 DNA sequence: TGTGCCAGCAGCCCCGGAGAGGAGGGGGAAAAACTGTTTTTT. This chain joins TRBV5-6 and TRBJ1-4, with a tentative D call TRBD1 (5 bases). Between the trimmed V and J ends, which lost 4 bases and 8 bases, there was a span of 15 bases. This CDR3 comprises 14 residues. In germline, CDR1 is SGHDT, CDR2 YYEEEE. Variable domain in full (rest from reference TRBV5-6 and TRBJ1-4): DAGVTQSPTHLIKTRGQQVTLRCSPKSGHDTVSWYQQALGQGPQFIFQYYEEEERQRGNFPDRFSGHQFPNYSSELNVNALLLGDSALYLCASSPGEEGEKLFFGSGTQLSVL.